This T cell receptor beta chain was retrieved from a study of CD8+CD57+ T cells in acquired aplastic anemia. Study-level findings and limits: Researchers report that fewer than 35 CD8+ CDR3 sequences appeared in both patients and controls.

CDR3 length equals 15 residues. The V end was cut by 5 bases, the J end by 1 base, with 11 bases between. The V gene's germline CDR1 is SGHTA and CDR2 FQGNSA. Turning to this clonotype: The antigen is unknown.

Investigators profiled TCR beta VDJ and CDR3 from genomic DNA template. TCRdb reprocessed the reads with MiXCR, giving one entry per CDR3 protein. The profile covers around 430,000 distinct CDR3 sequences, with around 33% appearing a single time and 0.75% to 0.95% taken by the ten largest. Those patients picked for sequencing had displayed CD8+CD57+ cell expansion on flow cytometry. Blood samples were obtained from patients who had received no prior therapy. The TCR originated in a human donor with aplastic anemia. V is TRBV7-2 and J is TRBJ2-2; possibly TRBD1 for D (6 bases). Material for sequencing was sorted CD4+, CD8+, or CD8+CD57+ T cells (not recorded which) from PBMCs. In DNA, the CDR3 is TGTGCCAGCAGCACCCGACAGGTGAACACCGGGGAGCTGTTTTTT. Its protein product is CASSTRQVNTGELFF.